These T cell receptor beta chains were read from a single sample in a study of cytomegalovirus exposure and HLA in healthy donors. Libraries were prepared by immunoSEQ multiplex PCR; TCRdb keeps only in-frame clonotypes and omits some of them. The sample shows 100,000 to 150,000 clones, approximately 82% of them seen only once. The sample was PBMCs. The receptors were sampled from a man aged 18 to 30 in good health and CMV-seropositive. Each CDR3 is given with its conserved first and last residue. A D gene is named only where the DNA matches it firmly. Only some rows state a clone size, as once, few, many or a class for expanded clones.

few	TRBV6-5	TRBD1	TRBJ2-7	TGTGCCAGCAGTAGGACAGGGGGCGCGAGTTACGAGCAGTACTTC	CASSRTGGASYEQYF
once	TRBV21-1	-	TRBJ2-5	TGTGCCAGCAGCGGGCCGTGGACAGTACTCGGGGAGACCCAGTACTTC	CASSGPWTVLGETQYF
-	TRBV7-2	-	TRBJ2-2	TGTGCCAGCAGCAGGCAAGGACAGTTCGCGAACACCGGGGAGCTGTTTTTT	CASSRQGQFANTGELFF
few	TRBV6-1	-	TRBJ1-3	TGTGCCAGCACCGGTTACTCTGGAAACACCATATATTTT	CASTGYSGNTIYF
-	TRBV7-9	TRBD1	TRBJ2-3	TGTTCCAGCAGCTCTGGACAGGGTACGCAGTATTTT	CSSSSGQGTQYF
-	TRBV27	-	TRBJ1-2	TGTGCCAGCAGTTATGGGGGGAACTATGGCTACACCTTC	CASSYGGNYGYTF
-	TRBV6-1	TRBD2	TRBJ2-3	TGTGCCAGCAGTGAAGCAAGCGGGGGGGCCACAGATACGCAGTATTTT	CASSEASGGATDTQYF
-	TRBV10-1	-	TRBJ2-2	TGCGCCAGCAGTGCCTCCTCCGACTGGAACACCGGGGAGCTGTTTTTT	CASSASSDWNTGELFF
-	TRBV9	-	TRBJ1-2	TGTGCCAGCAGCCCCGGGGGGGTAGCTAACTATGGCTACACCTTC	CASSPGGVANYGYTF
-	TRBV10-1	-	TRBJ2-3	TGCGCCAGCAGTGAGTACAGTCTGACAGATACGCAGTATTTT	CASSEYSLTDTQYF
once	TRBV5-1	TRBD1	TRBJ1-2	TGCGCCAGCAGCTGGACCCCGGGACAGGGGGCATTGGGCTACACCTTC	CASSWTPGQGALGYTF
-	TRBV6-1	-	TRBJ1-2	TGTGCCAGCGCCCAAAGAGAGGTTTCGTATGGCTACACCTTC	CASAQREVSYGYTF
-	TRBV11-2	TRBD1	TRBJ1-6	TGTGCCAGCAGCTTAGGCCCGGGACAGTCCGCACCCCTCCACTTT	CASSLGPGQSAPLHF
-	TRBV10-1	TRBD1	TRBJ1-5	TGCGCCAGCAGTGCTGGGACAGGGAATCAGCCCCAGCATTTT	CASSAGTGNQPQHF
-	TRBV5-6	TRBD1	TRBJ1-1	TGTGCCAGCAGCTTAGAGACAGGGGTAGGCACTGAAGCTTTCTTT	CASSLETGVGTEAFF
few	TRBV7-9	-	TRBJ1-4	TGTGCCAGCAGCTACAGGGTCGGAGAAAAACTGTTTTTT	CASSYRVGEKLFF
-	TRBV7-8	-	TRBJ1-5	TGTGCCAGCAGCTTAGCTACGGATCAGCCCCAGCATTTT	CASSLATDQPQHF
-	TRBV6-5	TRBD2	TRBJ2-1	TGTGCCAGCAGTAATAGCGGGGGGGAGGGCATCGAGCAGTTCTTC	CASSNSGGEGIEQFF
-	TRBV7-2	-	TRBJ1-5	TGTGCCAGCAGCCCAACCTCAGGGTCTCCCCCGGCTCAGCATTTT	CASSPTSGSPPAQHF
-	TRBV10-3	-	TRBJ2-7	TGTGCCATCAGTCCCGGGACACCCTCCTACGAGCAGTACTTC	CAISPGTPSYEQYF
-	TRBV7-9	TRBD1	TRBJ1-3	TGTGCCAGCAGCTTCCTTTTATTGACAGGGGCCTCTGGAAACACCATATATTTT	CASSFLLLTGASGNTIYF
-	TRBV11-2	-	TRBJ1-5	TGTGCCAGCAGCCTGGGACTAAGCAATCAGCCCCAGCATTTT	CASSLGLSNQPQHF
-	TRBV27	-	TRBJ2-5	TGTGCCAGCAGGGACTACGGGGAGACCCAGTACTTC	CASRDYGETQYF
-	TRBV6-6	TRBD1	TRBJ2-7	TGTGCCAGCAGTTACCTGGGGACAGTCTCCTACGAGCAGTACTTC	CASSYLGTVSYEQYF
-	TRBV27	TRBD2	TRBJ2-5	TGTGCCAGCAGTTCCGTTCGACTAGCGGTTCAAGAGACCCAGTACTTC	CASSSVRLAVQETQYF
few	TRBV7-9	-	TRBJ1-1	TGTGCCAGCAGCCTCGACAGTACCAGCACTGAAGCTTTCTTT	CASSLDSTSTEAFF
-	TRBV5-4	TRBD2	TRBJ2-3	TGTGCCAGCAGCTCGTATTTTAGCGGGGGGCCTAGCACAGATACGCAGTATTTT	CASSSYFSGGPSTDTQYF
once	TRBV27	-	TRBJ1-6	TGTGCCAGCAGTCCCCAGGGCAACGATAATTCACCCCTCCACTTT	CASSPQGNDNSPLHF
once	TRBV16	-	TRBJ1-5	TGTGCCAGCAGCCAAGGTACAGGGCGGAACAATCAGCCCCAGCATTTT	CASSQGTGRNNQPQHF
-	TRBV4-1	-	TRBJ1-1	TGCGCCAGCAGCCCCCCGGGACTGATGAACACTGAAGCTTTCTTT	CASSPPGLMNTEAFF
-	TRBV10-3	TRBD2	TRBJ2-1	TGTGCCATCAGTGGGACTAGCGGGGGTCATGAGCAGTTCTTC	CAISGTSGGHEQFF
-	TRBV30	-	TRBJ2-3	TGTGCCTGGAGCGGGACTTCGGCTACGCAGTATTTT	CAWSGTSATQYF
-	TRBV7-6	TRBD1	TRBJ2-4	TGTGCCAGCAGCTTAGAACCCCAACAGGGGCGCGGGGCCAAAAACATTCAGTACTTC	CASSLEPQQGRGAKNIQYF
-	TRBV29-1	-	TRBJ2-7	TGCAGCGTTTTAGATCCCTACGAGCAGTACTTC	CSVLDPYEQYF
-	TRBV5-4	-	TRBJ1-3	TGTGCCAGCAGCTTGGAGGGACACCTGAGCTCTGGAAACACCATATATTTT	CASSLEGHLSSGNTIYF
-	TRBV27	TRBD2	TRBJ2-3	TGTGCCAGCAGGGTAGCGGGGGGGCAGGGTACGCAGTATTTT	CASRVAGGQGTQYF
-	TRBV14	-	TRBJ2-7	TGTGCCAGCAGCCGAAGGGCGGGGAGCTCCTACGAGCAGTACTTC	CASSRRAGSSYEQYF
-	TRBV4-1	-	TRBJ1-5	TGCGCCAGCAGTCAAGACATGTGGAGGGTGCGGTATCAGCCCCAGCATTTT	CASSQDMWRVRYQPQHF
-	TRBV6-1	TRBD1	TRBJ2-2	TGTGCCAGCACTGACAGGGGGGACACCGGGGAGCTGTTTTTT	CASTDRGDTGELFF
once	TRBV11-3	-	TRBJ2-2	TGTGCCAGCAGTCCTTTCGGGGAGGAGCTGTTTTTT	CASSPFGEELFF
-	TRBV7-2	-	TRBJ1-5	TGTGCCAGCAGCCCCGGGATTCGGAATCAGCCCCAGCATTTT	CASSPGIRNQPQHF
-	TRBV28	-	TRBJ1-2	TGTGCCAGCAGTTTCGGGGGATACTATGGCTACACCTTC	CASSFGGYYGYTF
-	TRBV28	-	TRBJ1-6	TGTGCCAGCAGTTTTCGGGGGACCTATAATTCACCCCTCCACTTT	CASSFRGTYNSPLHF
many	TRBV5-1	-	TRBJ1-1	TGCGCCAGCAGCGTGACAGTTAACACTGAAGCTTTCTTT	CASSVTVNTEAFF
-	TRBV7-9	-	TRBJ2-7	TGTGCCAGCAGCTCTACCCTTAGCAGGGATTCCTACGAGCAGTACTTC	CASSSTLSRDSYEQYF
-	TRBV25-1	-	TRBJ1-3	TGTGCCAGCAGTGCGGGTCTCGTTAACACCATATATTTT	CASSAGLVNTIYF
-	TRBV9	-	TRBJ1-5	TGTGCCAGCAGCGTAGGGGGGGGAACCGATCAGCCCCAGCATTTT	CASSVGGGTDQPQHF
-	TRBV19	-	TRBJ1-4	TGTGCCAGTACTACCAGGGGATCTAATGAAAAACTGTTTTTT	CASTTRGSNEKLFF
-	TRBV10-3	TRBD2	TRBJ2-5	TGTGCCATCAGTGAGTCCTTACTAGCGTCGTATCAAGAGACCCAGTACTTC	CAISESLLASYQETQYF
few	TRBV7-9	TRBD1	TRBJ1-1	TGTGCCAGCAGCTTCCAGCCGGGACAGGGGAACACTGAAGCTTTCTTT	CASSFQPGQGNTEAFF
-	TRBV5-1	-	TRBJ2-7	TGCGCCAGCAGCTTTGGGCCCGACTCCTACGAGCAGTACTTC	CASSFGPDSYEQYF
-	TRBV7-6	TRBD1	TRBJ1-2	TGTGCCAGCAGCGCGACAGGGGTGTATGGCTACACCTTC	CASSATGVYGYTF
-	TRBV2	-	TRBJ2-1	TGTGCCAGCAGTGAAGGCGGGGCGTCCTCCTACAATGAGCAGTTCTTC	CASSEGGASSYNEQFF
-	TRBV5-1	TRBD1	TRBJ1-5	TGCGCCAGCAGCTTGGATCCACAGGGGGGCAATCAGCCCCAGCATTTT	CASSLDPQGGNQPQHF